Listed below are T cell receptor beta chains from one sample, sequenced in a study of PD-L1 blockade in urothelial cancer. The table came from immunoSEQ multiplex PCR; TCRdb's copy has only in-frame clones and leaves some out. The sample has tens of thousands of clones; about 85% are singletons. The material was PBMCs, obtained around atezolizumab (anti-PD-L1) treatment. Receptor source: a man aged 65 to 79 with urothelial cancer. CDR3s include the opening cysteine and the closing phenylalanine or tryptophan. D genes are given only for firm matches. Size is omitted from some rows. Given values are once, few, many or a class for expanded clones.

J gene: TRBJ2-5; D gene: NA; V gene: TRBV19; clone size: NA; CDR3 protein: CASSMSSGQETQYF; CDR3 DNA: TGTGCCAGTAGTATGTCGAGCGGGCAAGAGACCCAGTACTTC
J gene: TRBJ2-3; D gene: TRBD1; V gene: TRBV7-9; clone size: NA; CDR3 protein: CAHADRGIDTQYF; CDR3 DNA: TGTGCCCACGCGGACAGGGGGATTGATACGCAGTATTTT
J gene: TRBJ2-7; D gene: TRBD2; V gene: TRBV28; clone size: NA; CDR3 protein: CASSGAGGQTYEQYF; CDR3 DNA: TGTGCCAGCAGCGGGGCGGGAGGGCAGACCTACGAGCAGTACTTC
J gene: TRBJ2-2; D gene: TRBD1; V gene: TRBV9; clone size: NA; CDR3 protein: CASSVMGTGDTGELFF; CDR3 DNA: TGTGCCAGCAGCGTAATGGGGACAGGAGACACCGGGGAGCTGTTTTTT
J gene: TRBJ2-2; D gene: NA; V gene: TRBV7-9; clone size: NA; CDR3 protein: CASNPGVPGGELFF; CDR3 DNA: TGTGCCAGTAACCCCGGGGTCCCAGGCGGGGAGCTGTTTTTT
J gene: TRBJ2-5; D gene: TRBD2; V gene: TRBV18; clone size: NA; CDR3 protein: CASSPLGGGQETQYF; CDR3 DNA: TGTGCCAGCTCACCCCTCGGGGGGGGCCAAGAGACCCAGTACTTC
J gene: TRBJ2-5; D gene: NA; V gene: TRBV5-6; clone size: NA; CDR3 protein: CASSLPGDETQYF; CDR3 DNA: TGTGCCAGCAGCTTGCCGGGGGACGAGACCCAGTACTTC
J gene: TRBJ2-5; D gene: NA; V gene: TRBV15; clone size: NA; CDR3 protein: CATSRGSYTYQETQYF; CDR3 DNA: TGTGCCACCAGCAGAGGGTCTTATACTTACCAAGAGACCCAGTACTTC
J gene: TRBJ1-4; D gene: TRBD1; V gene: TRBV5-1; clone size: NA; CDR3 protein: CASSWTGGTNEKLFF; CDR3 DNA: TGCGCCAGCAGCTGGACAGGGGGCACTAATGAAAAACTGTTTTTT
J gene: TRBJ1-2; D gene: TRBD1; V gene: TRBV2; clone size: NA; CDR3 protein: CASRDRGPNLYGYTF; CDR3 DNA: TGTGCCAGCAGGGACAGGGGCCCCAATTTATATGGCTACACCTTC
J gene: TRBJ2-2; D gene: TRBD2; V gene: TRBV7-3; clone size: NA; CDR3 protein: CASSPTGTSGRGWNTGELFF; CDR3 DNA: TGTGCCAGCAGCCCGACCGGGACTAGCGGGAGGGGGTGGAACACCGGGGAGCTGTTTTTT
J gene: TRBJ2-5; D gene: TRBD2; V gene: TRBV5-1; clone size: NA; CDR3 protein: CASSPGLAVETQYF; CDR3 DNA: TGCGCCAGCAGCCCGGGACTAGCGGTCGAGACCCAGTACTTC
J gene: TRBJ2-7; D gene: TRBD2; V gene: TRBV6-1; clone size: NA; CDR3 protein: CASSLTSGAYEQYF; CDR3 DNA: TGTGCCAGCAGCCTCACTAGCGGGGCGTACGAGCAGTACTTC
J gene: TRBJ2-6; D gene: NA; V gene: TRBV19; clone size: NA; CDR3 protein: CASSILHSGSPGANVLTF; CDR3 DNA: TGTGCCAGTAGTATACTCCATTCCGGGAGCCCCGGGGCCAACGTCCTGACTTTC
J gene: TRBJ2-7; D gene: TRBD1; V gene: TRBV29-1; clone size: few; CDR3 protein: CSVEDRPKTGSSYEQYF; CDR3 DNA: TGCAGCGTTGAAGATCGCCCTAAGACAGGGAGCTCCTACGAGCAGTACTTC
J gene: TRBJ2-1; D gene: TRBD1; V gene: TRBV18; clone size: once; CDR3 protein: CASSLPGTAPPNEQFF; CDR3 DNA: TGTGCCAGCTCACTTCCCGGGACAGCACCTCCGAATGAGCAGTTCTTC